This TCR beta chain is from a study of CXCR3-negative and CXCR3-positive naive CD8 T cells (dated by TCRdb to between 2018 and 2021). For the wider study: In total, roughly 130 million TRB reads were obtained, corresponding to roughly 1.5 +/- 0.3 million reads per library. Diversity and physicochemical repertoire analyses covered some eleven donors pooled from two independent experiments. TRBV-TRBJ cluster analysis included naive subsets from several donors and memory cells from 3 donors. The paper's findings and limits, for the study overall: Because CXCR3 expression was partially decreased after cryopreservation, freshly isolated PBMCs were used for most assays. Similar TRBV-TRBJ usage was shown by naive CXCR3-negative and CXCR3-positive cells from the same donor, whereas distinct patterns were shown by memory cells. Repertoire diversity was comparably high in both naive subsets but much lower in memory CD8+ T cells. Surface CD5, linked to self-reactivity in mice, was comparable between naive subsets; TCR interaction strength was therefore also inferred from TRB CDR3 physicochemical properties. TRB CDR3s from CXCR3-positive naive cells showed higher hydrophobicity (lower Kidera factor 4), lower energy, and higher strength and volume indices than CXCR3-negative naive cells.

Looking up the germline V gene yields CDR1 SGHTA and CDR2 FQGTGA. Its CDR3 holds 15 amino acids, cysteine through phenylalanine. No DNA was logged. Based on frequency, this clonotype is considered medium-sized (0.01 to 0.1%); no count was recorded. What this receptor recognizes is not known. The data were produced on a NextSeq 550. The Human TCR Profiling Kit (MiLaboratory) was used to make UMI-labeled 5' RACE TRB cDNA libraries. cDNA synthesis used the entire amount of extracted RNA, and PCR amplification then used the entire amount of cDNA produced. The libraries were made side by side, with each library going through the same number of PCR cycles. The authors' analysis ran thus. About 50,000 +/- 10,000 unique UMI-labeled TRB cDNA molecules per library were extracted with MIGEC and MiXCR, with at least two reads per UMI required. An average of roughly 40,000 +/- 10,000 functional in-frame TRB CDR3 nucleotide clonotypes without stop codons was found per library. After each sample was downsampled to 5000 UMI-labeled TRB molecules, VDJtools was used to calculate diversity metrics such as normalized Shannon-Wiener and Chao1. Clonotype-size-weighted physicochemical properties of the central five CDR3 residues (interaction energy, strength, volume and Kidera factor 4) were computed in VDJtools. The reads went through TCRdb reprocessing, and each CDR3 protein sequence gets one entry with no DNA. The V and J calls follow TCRdb's processing rather than the paper's. The table for this sample lists 8,000 to 10,000 distinct CDR3 sequences. Clones ranked in the top ten supply approximately 1% of the sample.

For every CD8+ T cell subset, 300,000 cells were flow-sorted straight into RLT lysis buffer, and each subset was sorted in triplicate. To keep memory contaminants out, a stringent definition of naive CD8+ T cells was applied: CD45RO-CCR7+CD27+CD95-. Using standard density gradient centrifugation, peripheral blood mononuclear cells were isolated from buffy coats. A FACSAria III was used to flow-sort naive CXCR3-negative and CXCR3-positive CD8+ T cells. Total RNA was extracted from sorted cells with an RNeasy Mini Kit. The sample consisted of naive CXCR3- CD8+ T cells from blood. The cell subset or site label here, explained by the study, means: CD45RO-CCR7+CD27+CD95- naive CD8+ T cells lacking CXCR3 (TNR3-). The rearranged chain carries TRBV7-3 and TRBJ1-4; TCRdb calls TRBD1, which cannot be checked without DNA. The clonotype originates from a human donor in good health. Some clones in this sample may be carry-over from other donors' samples. CDR3 region: CASSLKGGTNEKLFF.